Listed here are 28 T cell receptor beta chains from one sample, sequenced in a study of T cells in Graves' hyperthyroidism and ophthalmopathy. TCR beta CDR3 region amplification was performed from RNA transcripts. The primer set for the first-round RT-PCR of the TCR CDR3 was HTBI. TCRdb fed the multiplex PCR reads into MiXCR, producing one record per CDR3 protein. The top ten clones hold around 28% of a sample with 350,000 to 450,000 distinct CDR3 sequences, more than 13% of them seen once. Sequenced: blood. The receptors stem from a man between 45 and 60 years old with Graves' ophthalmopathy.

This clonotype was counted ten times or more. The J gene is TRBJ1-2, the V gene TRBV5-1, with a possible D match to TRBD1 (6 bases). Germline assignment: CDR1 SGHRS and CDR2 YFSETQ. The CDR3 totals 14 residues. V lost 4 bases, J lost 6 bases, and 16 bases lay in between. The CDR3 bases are TGCGCCAGCAGCAAAGGACAGAACTCGAATGGCTACACCTTC. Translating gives CASSKGQNSNGYTF.

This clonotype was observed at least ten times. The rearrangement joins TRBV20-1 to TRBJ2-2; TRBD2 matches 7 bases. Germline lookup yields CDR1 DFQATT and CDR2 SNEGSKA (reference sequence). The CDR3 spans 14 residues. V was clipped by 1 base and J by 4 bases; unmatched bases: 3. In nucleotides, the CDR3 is TGCAGTGCTAGAGTAGTAGCGGGCACCGGGGAGCTGTTTTTT. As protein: CSARVVAGTGELFF.

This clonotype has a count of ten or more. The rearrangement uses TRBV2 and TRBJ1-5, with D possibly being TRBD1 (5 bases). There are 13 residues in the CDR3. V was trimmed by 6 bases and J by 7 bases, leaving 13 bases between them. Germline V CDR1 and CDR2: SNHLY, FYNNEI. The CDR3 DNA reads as TGTGCCAGCAGGTTCGCAGGGAACCAGCCCCAGCATTTT. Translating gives CASRFAGNQPQHF.

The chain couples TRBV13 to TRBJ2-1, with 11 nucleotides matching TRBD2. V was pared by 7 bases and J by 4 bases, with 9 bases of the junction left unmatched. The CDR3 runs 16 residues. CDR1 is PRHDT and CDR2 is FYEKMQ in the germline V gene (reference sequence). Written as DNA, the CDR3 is TGTGCCAGCACCCTAGAGGCTAGCGGGGGGTACAATGAGCAGTTCTTC. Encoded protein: CASTLEASGGYNEQFF.

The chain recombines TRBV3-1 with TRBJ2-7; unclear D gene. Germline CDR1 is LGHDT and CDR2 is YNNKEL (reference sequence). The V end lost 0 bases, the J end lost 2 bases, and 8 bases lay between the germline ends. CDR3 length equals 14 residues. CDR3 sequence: CASSQDLVAYEQYF. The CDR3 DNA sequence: TGTGCCAGCAGCCAAGATTTGGTAGCCTACGAGCAGTACTTC.

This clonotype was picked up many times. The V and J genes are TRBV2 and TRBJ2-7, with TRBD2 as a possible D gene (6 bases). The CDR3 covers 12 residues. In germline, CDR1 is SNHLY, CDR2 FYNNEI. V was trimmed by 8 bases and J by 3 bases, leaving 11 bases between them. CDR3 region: CASVQGGYEQYF. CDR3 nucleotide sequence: TGTGCCAGCGTGCAGGGAGGCTACGAGCAGTACTTC.

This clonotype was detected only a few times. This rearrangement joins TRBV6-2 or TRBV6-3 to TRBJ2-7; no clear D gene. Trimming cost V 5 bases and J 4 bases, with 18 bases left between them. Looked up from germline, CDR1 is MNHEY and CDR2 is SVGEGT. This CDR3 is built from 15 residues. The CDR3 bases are TGTGCCAGCAGTATAAACGCCCGGGCCTTATACGAGCAGTACTTC. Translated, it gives CASSINARALYEQYF.

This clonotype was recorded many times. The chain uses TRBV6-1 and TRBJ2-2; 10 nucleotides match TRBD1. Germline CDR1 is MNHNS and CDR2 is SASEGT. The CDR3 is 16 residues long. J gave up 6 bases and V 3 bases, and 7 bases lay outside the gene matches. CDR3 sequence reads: CASSDPTGGAAGELFF. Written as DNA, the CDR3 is TGTGCCAGCAGTGATCCGACAGGGGGCGCGGCCGGGGAGCTGTTTTTT.

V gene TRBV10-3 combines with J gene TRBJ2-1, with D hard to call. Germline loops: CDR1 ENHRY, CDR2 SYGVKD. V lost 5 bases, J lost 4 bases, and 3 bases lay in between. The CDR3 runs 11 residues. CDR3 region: CAISQYNEQFF. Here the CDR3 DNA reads TGTGCCATCAGTCAATACAATGAGCAGTTCTTC.

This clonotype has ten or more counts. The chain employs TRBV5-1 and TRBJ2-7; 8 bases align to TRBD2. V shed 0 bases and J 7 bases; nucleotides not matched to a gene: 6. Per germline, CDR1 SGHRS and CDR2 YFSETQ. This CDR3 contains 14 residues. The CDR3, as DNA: TGCGCCAGCAGCTTGGTGGGACTAGGTCGTGAGCAGTACTTC. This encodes CASSLVGLGREQYF. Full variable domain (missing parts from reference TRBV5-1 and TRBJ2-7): KAGVTQTPRYLIKTRGQQVTLSCSPISGHRSVSWYQQTPGQGLQFLFEYFSETQRNKGNFPGRFSGRQFSNSRSEMNVSTLELGDSALYLCASSLVGLGREQYFGPGTRLTVT.

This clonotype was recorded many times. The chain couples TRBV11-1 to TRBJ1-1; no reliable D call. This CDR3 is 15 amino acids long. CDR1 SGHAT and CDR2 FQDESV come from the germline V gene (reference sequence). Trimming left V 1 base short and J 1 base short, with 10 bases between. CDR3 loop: CASSLVPGWNTEAFF. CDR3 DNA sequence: TGTGCCAGCAGCTTAGTCCCCGGATGGAACACTGAAGCTTTCTTT.

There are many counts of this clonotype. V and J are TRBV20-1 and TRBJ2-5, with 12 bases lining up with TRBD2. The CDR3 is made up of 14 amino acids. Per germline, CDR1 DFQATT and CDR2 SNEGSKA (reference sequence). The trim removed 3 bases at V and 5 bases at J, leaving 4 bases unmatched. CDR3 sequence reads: CSASRTSGTETQYF. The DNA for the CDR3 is TGCAGTGCTAGTAGGACTAGCGGGACGGAGACCCAGTACTTC.

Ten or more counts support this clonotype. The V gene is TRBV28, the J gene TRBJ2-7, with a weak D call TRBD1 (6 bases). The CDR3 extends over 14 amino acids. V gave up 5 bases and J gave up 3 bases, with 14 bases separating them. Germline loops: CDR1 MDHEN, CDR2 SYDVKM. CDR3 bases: TGTGCCAGCAGTCTCGCCGGACAGAACTACGAGCAGTACTTC. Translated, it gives CASSLAGQNYEQYF. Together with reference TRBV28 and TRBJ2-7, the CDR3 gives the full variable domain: DVKVTQSSRYLVKRTGEKVFLECVQDMDHENMFWYRQDPGLGLRLIYFSYDVKMKEKGDIPEGYSVSREKKERFSLILESASTNQTSMYLCASSLAGQNYEQYFGPGTRLTVT.

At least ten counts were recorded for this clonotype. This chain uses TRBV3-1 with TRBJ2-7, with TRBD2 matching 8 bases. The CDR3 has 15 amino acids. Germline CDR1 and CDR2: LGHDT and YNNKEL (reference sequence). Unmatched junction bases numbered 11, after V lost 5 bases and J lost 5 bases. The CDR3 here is CASSVAGTSRHEQYF. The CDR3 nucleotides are TGTGCCAGCAGCGTTGCCGGGACTAGTCGCCACGAGCAGTACTTC.

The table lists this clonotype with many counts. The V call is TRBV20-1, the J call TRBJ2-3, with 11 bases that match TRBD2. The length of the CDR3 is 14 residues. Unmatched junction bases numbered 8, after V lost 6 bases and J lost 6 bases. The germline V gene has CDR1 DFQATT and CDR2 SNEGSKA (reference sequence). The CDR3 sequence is CSAGLAGQSDTQYF. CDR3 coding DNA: TGCAGTGCCGGACTAGCGGGTCAATCCGATACGCAGTATTTT.

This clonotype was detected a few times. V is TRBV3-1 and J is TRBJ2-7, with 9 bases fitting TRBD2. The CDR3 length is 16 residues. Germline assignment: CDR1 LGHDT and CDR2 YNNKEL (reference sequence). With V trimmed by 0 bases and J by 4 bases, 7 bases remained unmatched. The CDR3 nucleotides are TGTGCCAGCAGCCAAGATATGGCTAGCGGGGAGTACGAGCAGTACTTC. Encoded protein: CASSQDMASGEYEQYF.

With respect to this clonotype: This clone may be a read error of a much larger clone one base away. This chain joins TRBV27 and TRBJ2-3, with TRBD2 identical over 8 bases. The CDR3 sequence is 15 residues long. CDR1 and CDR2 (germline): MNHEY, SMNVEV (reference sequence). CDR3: CVSSTTSGGWDTQYF. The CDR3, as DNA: TGTGTCAGCAGTACCACTAGCGGAGGGTGGGATACGCAGTATTTT.

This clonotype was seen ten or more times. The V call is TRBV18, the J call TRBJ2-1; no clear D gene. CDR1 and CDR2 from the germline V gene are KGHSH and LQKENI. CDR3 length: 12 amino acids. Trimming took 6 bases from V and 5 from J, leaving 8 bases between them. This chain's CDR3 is CASSRRDNEQFF. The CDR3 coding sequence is TGTGCCAGCTCCCGGCGCGACAATGAGCAGTTCTTC.

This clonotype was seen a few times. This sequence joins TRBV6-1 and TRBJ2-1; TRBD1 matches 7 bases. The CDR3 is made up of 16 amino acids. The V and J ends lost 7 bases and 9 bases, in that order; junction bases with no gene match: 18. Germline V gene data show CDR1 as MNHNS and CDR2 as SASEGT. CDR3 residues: CASNPAGTVISGEQFF. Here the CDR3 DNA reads TGTGCCAGCAACCCCGCCGGGACAGTGATCTCAGGTGAGCAGTTCTTC.

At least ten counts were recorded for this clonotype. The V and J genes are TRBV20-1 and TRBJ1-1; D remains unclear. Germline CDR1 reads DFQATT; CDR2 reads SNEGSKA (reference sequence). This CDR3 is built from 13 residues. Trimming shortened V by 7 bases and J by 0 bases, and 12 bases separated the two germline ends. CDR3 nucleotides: TGCAGTGGCCTCCAGAGTCTGAACACTGAAGCTTTCTTT. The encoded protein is CSGLQSLNTEAFF.

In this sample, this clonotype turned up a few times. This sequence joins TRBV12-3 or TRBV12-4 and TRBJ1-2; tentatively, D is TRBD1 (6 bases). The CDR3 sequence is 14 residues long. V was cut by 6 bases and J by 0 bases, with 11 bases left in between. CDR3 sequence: CASSPGQSNYGYTF. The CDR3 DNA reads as TGTGCCAGCAGCCCCGGACAGTCTAACTATGGCTACACCTTC.

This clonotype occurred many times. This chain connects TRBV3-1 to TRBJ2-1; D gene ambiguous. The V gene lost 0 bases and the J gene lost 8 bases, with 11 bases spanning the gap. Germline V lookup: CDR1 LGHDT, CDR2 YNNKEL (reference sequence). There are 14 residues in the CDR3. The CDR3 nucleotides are TGTGCCAGCAGCCAAGAAGGGATGTTCTATGAGCAGTTCTTC. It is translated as CASSQEGMFYEQFF.

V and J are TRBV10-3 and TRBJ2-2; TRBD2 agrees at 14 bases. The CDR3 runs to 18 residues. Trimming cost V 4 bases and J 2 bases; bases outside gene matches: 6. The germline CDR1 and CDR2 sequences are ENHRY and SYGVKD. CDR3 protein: CAISVTSGRAGNTGELFF. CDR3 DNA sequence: TGTGCCATCAGTGTGACTAGCGGGAGGGCCGGTAACACCGGGGAGCTGTTTTTT.

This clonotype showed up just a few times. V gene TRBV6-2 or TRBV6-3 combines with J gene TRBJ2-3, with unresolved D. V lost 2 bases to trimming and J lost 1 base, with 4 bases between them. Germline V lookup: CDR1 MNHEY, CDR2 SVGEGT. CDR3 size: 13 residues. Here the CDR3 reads CASSYRRTDTQYF. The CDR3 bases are TGTGCCAGCAGTTACCGGCGCACAGATACGCAGTATTTT.

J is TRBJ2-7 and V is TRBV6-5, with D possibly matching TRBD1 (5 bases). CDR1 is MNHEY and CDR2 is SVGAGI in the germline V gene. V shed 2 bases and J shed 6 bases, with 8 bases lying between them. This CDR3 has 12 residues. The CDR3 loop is CASSYEGVEQYF. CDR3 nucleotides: TGTGCCAGCAGTTACGAAGGGGTCGAGCAGTACTTC.

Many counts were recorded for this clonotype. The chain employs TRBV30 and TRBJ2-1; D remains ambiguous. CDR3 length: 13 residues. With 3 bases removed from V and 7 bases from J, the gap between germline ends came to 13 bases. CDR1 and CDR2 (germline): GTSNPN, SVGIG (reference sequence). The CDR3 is CAWRPQFSNEQFF. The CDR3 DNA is TGTGCCTGGAGACCACAGTTTAGTAATGAGCAGTTCTTC. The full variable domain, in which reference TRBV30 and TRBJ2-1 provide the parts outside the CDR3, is SQTIHQWPATLVQPVGSPLSLECTVEGTSNPNLYWYRQAAGRGLQLLFYSVGIGQISSEVPQNLSASRPQDRQFILSSKKLLLSDSGFYLCAWRPQFSNEQFFGPGTRLTVL.

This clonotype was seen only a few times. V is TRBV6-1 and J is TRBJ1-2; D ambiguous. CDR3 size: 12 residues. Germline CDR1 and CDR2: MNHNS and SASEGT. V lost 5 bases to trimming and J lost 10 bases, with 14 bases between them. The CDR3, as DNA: TGTGCCAGCAGTCCCGGCGCTGACCCCTACACCTTC. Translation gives CASSPGADPYTF.

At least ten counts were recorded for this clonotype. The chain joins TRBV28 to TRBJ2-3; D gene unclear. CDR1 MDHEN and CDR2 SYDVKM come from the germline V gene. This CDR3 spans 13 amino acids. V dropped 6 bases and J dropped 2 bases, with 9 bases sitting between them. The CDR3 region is CASRKGFTDTQYF. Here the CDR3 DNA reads TGTGCCAGCAGGAAGGGTTTCACAGATACGCAGTATTTT.